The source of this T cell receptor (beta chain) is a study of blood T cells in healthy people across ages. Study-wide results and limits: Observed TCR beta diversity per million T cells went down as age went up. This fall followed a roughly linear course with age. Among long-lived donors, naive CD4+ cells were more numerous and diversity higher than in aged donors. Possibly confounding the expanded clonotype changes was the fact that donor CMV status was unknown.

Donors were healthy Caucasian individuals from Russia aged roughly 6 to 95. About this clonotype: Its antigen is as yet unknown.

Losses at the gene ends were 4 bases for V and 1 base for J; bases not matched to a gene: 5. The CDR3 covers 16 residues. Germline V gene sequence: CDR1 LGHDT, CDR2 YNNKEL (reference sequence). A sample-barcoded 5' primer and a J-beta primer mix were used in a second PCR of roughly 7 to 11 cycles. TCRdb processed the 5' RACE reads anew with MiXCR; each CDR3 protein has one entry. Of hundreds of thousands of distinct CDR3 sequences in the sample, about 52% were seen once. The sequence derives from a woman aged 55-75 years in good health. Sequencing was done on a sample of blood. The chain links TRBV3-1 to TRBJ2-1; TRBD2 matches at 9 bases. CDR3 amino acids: CASSPFAGGSYNEQFF. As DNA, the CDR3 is TGTGCCAGCAGCCCTTTTGCGGGAGGGTCCTACAATGAGCAGTTCTTC.